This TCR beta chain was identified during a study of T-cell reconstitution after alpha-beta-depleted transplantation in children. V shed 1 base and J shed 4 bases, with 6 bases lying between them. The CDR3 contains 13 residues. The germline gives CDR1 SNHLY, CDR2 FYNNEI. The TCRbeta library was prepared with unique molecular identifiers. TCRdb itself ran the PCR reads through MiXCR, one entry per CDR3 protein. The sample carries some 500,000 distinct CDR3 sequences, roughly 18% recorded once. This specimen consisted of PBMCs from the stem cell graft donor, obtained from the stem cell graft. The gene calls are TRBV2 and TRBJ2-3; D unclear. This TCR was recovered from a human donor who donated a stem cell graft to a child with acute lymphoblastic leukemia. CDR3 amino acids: CASSEGVADTQYF. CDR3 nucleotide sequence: TGTGCCAGCAGTGAAGGAGTGGCAGATACGCAGTATTTT.